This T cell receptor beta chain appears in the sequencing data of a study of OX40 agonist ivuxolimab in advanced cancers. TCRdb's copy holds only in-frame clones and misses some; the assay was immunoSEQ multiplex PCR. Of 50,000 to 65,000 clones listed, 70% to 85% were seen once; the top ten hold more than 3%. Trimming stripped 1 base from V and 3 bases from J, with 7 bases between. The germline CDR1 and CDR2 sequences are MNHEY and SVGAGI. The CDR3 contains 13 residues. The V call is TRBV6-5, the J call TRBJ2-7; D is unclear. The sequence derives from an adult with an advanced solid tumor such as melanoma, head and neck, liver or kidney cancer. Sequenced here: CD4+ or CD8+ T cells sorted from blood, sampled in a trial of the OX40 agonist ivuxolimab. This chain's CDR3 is CASSYFAFYEQYF. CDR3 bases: TGTGCCAGCAGTTACTTTGCGTTCTACGAGCAGTACTTC.